Listed here are 2 T cell receptor beta chains from one sample, sequenced in a study of beta chain features in type 1 diabetes. Since all of the isolated RNA was reverse transcribed, expressed TCRB transcripts were what got sequenced. This table comes from immunoSEQ multiplex PCR, and its TCRdb copy is limited to in-frame clones, with some not included. Here the sample spans 130,000 or so clones, around 8.7% being singletons. The sequenced material came from central memory CD4+ T cells from blood. All receptors derive from a man aged 18 to 35 in good health.

This chain connects TRBV6-5 to TRBJ2-7; 10 bases are shared with TRBD1. Germline-derived CDR1 and CDR2 are MNHEY and SVGAGI. V lost 6 bases to trimming and J lost 3 bases; unmatched junction nucleotides: 8. The CDR3 spans 15 residues. In DNA form, the CDR3 reads TGTGCCAGCAGACAAGACAGGGGGCGATTCTACGAGCAGTACTTC. This encodes CASRQDRGRFYEQYF.

This sequence joins TRBV5-1 and TRBJ2-1; D gene unclear. The germline CDR1 and CDR2 sequences are SGHRS and YFSETQ. Trimming removed 4 bases at V and 0 bases at J, with 11 bases between. The CDR3 is made up of 15 amino acids. The CDR3 sequence is CASSLTTNSYNEQFF. The CDR3 region has the DNA TGCGCCAGCAGCCTAACTACCAACTCCTACAATGAGCAGTTCTTC.